These 4 T cell receptor beta chains share one sample of origin, sequenced in a study of identical twins (dated by TCRdb to 2016 to 2017). Library preparation was by 5' RACE. Instrument used: Illumina HiSeq 2000. TCRdb's own reprocessing of the public reads used fastp at Q25 and MiXCR and kept productive beta chains. Identical CDR3 protein sequences are pooled into one entry, listed with their most common genes and DNA. In all, the sample holds about 900,000 distinct CDR3 sequences, and approximately 13% of those were seen once. 1.5% to 2% of the sample rests with the top ten. The sample was also reused in another study, on yellow fever vaccine responses in identical twins.

Sequenced input: PBMCs. Every receptor here comes from a woman younger than 35 in good health.

This clonotype was recorded many times. This rearrangement joins TRBV24-1 to TRBJ2-2; a possible D gene is TRBD1 (5 bases). Trimming took off 7 bases at V and 5 bases at J, with 7 bases between the two ends. Germline CDR1 and CDR2: KGHDR and SFDVKD. The length of the CDR3 is 12 residues. The CDR3 region has the DNA TGTGCCACCAGGGCAGGGACCGGGGAGCTGTTTTTT. Protein product: CATRAGTGELFF.

This chain uses TRBV25-1 with TRBJ2-7; 8 bases line up with TRBD2. This CDR3 contains 14 residues. Germline V gene lookup returns CDR1 MGHDK and CDR2 SYGVNS. J was trimmed by 7 bases and V by 2 bases; bases with no gene match: 7. CDR3 residues: CASSEAGGRLEQYF. In DNA form, the CDR3 reads TGTGCCAGCAGTGAAGCGGGAGGACGTTTGGAGCAGTACTTC.

The chain recombines TRBV20-1 with TRBJ2-3, with 11 nucleotides matching TRBD2. This CDR3 comprises 16 residues. CDR1 DFQATT and CDR2 SNEGSKA come from the germline V gene (reference sequence). V was clipped by 3 bases and J by 2 bases; unmatched bases: 7. CDR3: CSASLLLAGDTDTQYF. As DNA, the CDR3 is TGCAGTGCTAGTTTGTTACTAGCGGGGGACACAGATACGCAGTATTTT.

The genes are TRBV15 and TRBJ2-5; D may be TRBD2 (5 bases). The CDR3 covers 14 residues. Trimming cost V 0 bases and J 3 bases, with 8 bases left between them. Per germline, CDR1 LNHNV and CDR2 YYDKDF (reference sequence). For the CDR3, the DNA is TGTGCCACCAGCAGAGATCGGGGAGAAGAGACCCAGTACTTC. Protein: CATSRDRGEETQYF.